This T cell receptor beta chain was found in a study of blood T cell repertoires in COVID-19. Background on the study: PBMCs, B-cell-depleted T cells, or T cells were the source of the cDNA or gDNA that made up the material.

TCRdb's copy holds only in-frame clones and misses some; the assay was immunoSEQ multiplex PCR. The sample has some 310,000 clones, around 91% seen once; the top ten hold around 0.93%. V was clipped by 3 bases and J by 2 bases, with 13 bases between them. CDR3 size: 15 residues. Per germline, CDR1 MDHEN and CDR2 SYDVKM. The gene calls are TRBV28 and TRBJ1-2; D possibly corresponds to TRBD1 (5 bases). The source material was peripheral blood. The TCR comes from a woman in her thirties or forties with COVID-19, enrolled during active disease. The CDR3 here is CASSFSTGVNYGYTF. The DNA for the CDR3 is TGTGCCAGCAGTTTTTCGACGGGGGTGAACTATGGCTACACCTTC.